The 22 T cell receptor beta chains listed next were all sequenced from one sample in a study of blood T cells in healthy people across ages. It was with a sample-barcoded 5' primer and a J-beta primer mix that a second PCR of roughly 7 to 12 cycles was run. TCRdb re-derived calls from the 5' RACE reads in MiXCR, one entry per CDR3 protein. The table lists about 540,000 distinct CDR3 sequences, 24% of them singletons. The sample was also linked to a second study, of T cells of mothers and their children.

The material sequenced was blood. The receptor source for this set is a boy younger than 18 in good health.

This rearrangement joins TRBV5-1 to TRBJ2-5; 8 nucleotides agree with TRBD2. V shed 0 bases, J shed 4 bases, and the junction held 8 bases outside the gene matches. Per the germline V gene, CDR1 is SGHRS and CDR2 is YFSETQ. CDR3 length equals 16 residues. In nucleotides, the CDR3 is TGCGCCAGCAGCTTGGAAGGTAGCGGGGTGGGAGAGACCCAGTACTTC. This gives the protein CASSLEGSGVGETQYF.

This sequence joins TRBV29-1 and TRBJ2-3; 9 nucleotides match TRBD1. V shed 7 bases and J 0 bases; nucleotides not matched to a gene: 5. This CDR3 has 14 amino acids. From germline, CDR1 is SQVTM and CDR2 ANQGSEA. The CDR3 loop is CSASTGGSTDTQYF. The DNA of the CDR3 is TGCAGCGCTTCGACAGGGGGGAGCACAGATACGCAGTATTTT.

V and J are TRBV28 and TRBJ2-5; D uncertain. The assigned J gene may be wrong: the sequence end matches TRBJ2-1 better. This CDR3 contains 17 residues. Germline values: CDR1 MDHEN, CDR2 SYDVKM. CDR3 sequence reads: CASRPTDRALRGSEQFF. Here the CDR3 DNA reads TGTGCCAGCAGGCCCACGGATCGGGCCCTCCGAGGAAGTGAGCAGTTCTTC.

This clonotype was picked up one time. The chain couples TRBV6-5 to TRBJ1-2, with D perhaps matching TRBD1 (5 bases). Between the trimmed V and J ends, which lost 5 bases and 4 bases, there was a span of 14 bases. The CDR3 is made up of 14 amino acids. CDR1 is MNHEY and CDR2 is SVGAGI in the germline V gene. The CDR3 sequence: CASSITRGSYGYTF. The CDR3 coding sequence is TGTGCCAGCAGTATCACCCGGGGGAGCTATGGCTACACCTTC.

This chain joins TRBV28 and TRBJ2-5; the D gene is possibly TRBD1 (6 bases). The CDR3 runs 13 residues. The germline V gene has CDR1 MDHEN and CDR2 SYDVKM. Trimming left V 3 bases short and J 6 bases short, with 11 bases between. The CDR3 reads CASSLPRGKTQYF. CDR3 DNA: TGTGCCAGCAGTTTGCCCAGGGGCAAGACCCAGTACTTC.

This clonotype was seen only a few times. The CDR3 here is CASSLALAGGGEQYF. For the CDR3, the DNA is TGTGCCAGCAGCTTAGCTCTAGCGGGGGGGGGTGAGCAGTACTTC. This chain joins TRBV7-2 and TRBJ2-7; 12 bases are a match to TRBD2. The V gene end was trimmed by 0 bases and the J gene end by 7 bases; junction bases not matched to a gene: 4. The germline CDR1 and CDR2 sequences are SGHTA and FQGNSA. The length of the CDR3 is 15 residues. Full variable domain (rest looked up from reference TRBV7-2 and TRBJ2-7): GAGVSQSPSNKVTEKGKDVELRCDPISGHTALYWYRQSLGQGLEFLIYFQGNSAPDKSGLPSDRFSAERTGGSVSTLTIQRTQQEDSAVYLCASSLALAGGGEQYFGPGTRLTVT.

The chain combines TRBV6-4 with TRBJ2-5; 10 nucleotides line up with TRBD1. From germline, CDR1 is MRHNA and CDR2 SNTAGT. This CDR3 is 16 amino acids long. Germline trimming cut 8 bases from V and 2 bases from J; bases unmatched to any gene: 11. The CDR3 sequence is CASSPLPGQGQETQYF. The CDR3 DNA sequence: TGTGCCAGCTCCCCATTACCGGGACAGGGGCAAGAGACCCAGTACTTC.

This clonotype was picked up a small number of times. The chain recombines TRBV28 with TRBJ2-2, with D perhaps TRBD1 or TRBD2 (5 bases each). CDR3 length equals 16 residues. V was trimmed by 7 bases and J by 0 bases, leaving 15 bases between them. Germline V CDR1 and CDR2: MDHEN, SYDVKM. CDR3 sequence: CASKRGDFANTGELFF. The CDR3 coding sequence is TGTGCCAGCAAAAGGGGAGACTTCGCGAACACCGGGGAGCTGTTTTTT. The full variable domain, in which reference TRBV28 and TRBJ2-2 provide the parts outside the CDR3, is DVKVTQSSRYLVKRTGEKVFLECVQDMDHENMFWYRQDPGLGLRLIYFSYDVKMKEKGDIPEGYSVSREKKERFSLILESASTNQTSMYLCASKRGDFANTGELFFGEGSRLTVL.

The chain combines TRBV29-1 with TRBJ2-7; tentative D call: TRBD2 (5 bases). Trimming took off 4 bases at V and 7 bases at J, with 20 bases between the two ends. CDR1 SQVTM and CDR2 ANQGSEA come from the germline V gene. The CDR3 has 14 residues. The CDR3 DNA follows: TGCAGCGTTGCTTCGGGGTTAGAGGCGTCTGAGCAGTACTTC. This codes for CSVASGLEASEQYF.

CDR3 sequence (DNA): TGTGCCAGCAGCTTGGGGACAGACCACATGAACACTGAAGCTTTCTTT. This gives the protein CASSLGTDHMNTEAFF. The chain has TRBV5-6 and TRBJ1-1; TRBD1 might be the D (6 bases). CDR3 size: 16 residues. The germline V gene encodes CDR1 SGHDT and CDR2 YYEEEE. The ends were cut back, 0 bases at V and 0 bases at J, with 12 bases in the middle.

This clonotype was counted many times. The rearrangement links TRBV7-2 to TRBJ2-3, with unresolved D. Trimming stripped 3 bases from V and 6 bases from J, with 7 bases between. The length of the CDR3 is 12 residues. Germline V gene sequence: CDR1 SGHTA, CDR2 FQGNSA. The chain's CDR3 is CASSFYGDTQYF. In DNA, the CDR3 is TGTGCCAGCAGCTTCTACGGGGATACGCAGTATTTT. The whole variable domain, remainder taken from reference TRBV7-2 and TRBJ2-3, is GAGVSQSPSNKVTEKGKDVELRCDPISGHTALYWYRQSLGQGLEFLIYFQGNSAPDKSGLPSDRFSAERTGGSVSTLTIQRTQQEDSAVYLCASSFYGDTQYFGPGTRLTVL.

The genes are TRBV7-3 and TRBJ2-3; 12 bases align to TRBD2. Germline CDR1 reads SGHTA; CDR2 reads FQGTGA. Losses at the gene ends were 5 bases for V and 0 bases for J; bases not matched to a gene: 9. CDR3 length equals 18 residues. The CDR3 here is CASSQFAGTSGSTDTQYF. As DNA, the CDR3 is TGTGCCAGCAGCCAATTTGCCGGGACTAGCGGGAGCACAGATACGCAGTATTTT.

Remarks on this clonotype: The CDR3 ends on some other residue instead of the conserved phenylalanine or tryptophan, so this is likely a read error. This chain joins TRBV6-2 or TRBV6-3 and TRBJ2-7, with D perhaps TRBD2 (6 bases). Trimming removed 3 bases from V and 3 bases from J, with 18 bases in between. CDR3 length: 16 amino acids. The germline V gene encodes CDR1 MNHEY and CDR2 SVGEGT. CDR3 in amino acids: CASSYSRGILLYEQYS. The CDR3 DNA reads TGTGCCAGCAGTTATTCCCGCGGGATACTCCTCTACGAGCAGTACTCC.

This clonotype was recorded a few times. V gene TRBV5-1 combines with J gene TRBJ2-1, with a tentative D call TRBD2 (5 bases). The germline gives CDR1 SGHRS, CDR2 YFSETQ. This CDR3 contains 15 residues. V was pared by 2 bases and J by 6 bases, with 15 bases between. The CDR3 region is CASSLGRLEGNEQFF. The CDR3 DNA sequence: TGCGCCAGCAGCTTAGGTCGCCTAGAGGGCAATGAGCAGTTCTTC. Full variable domain (missing parts from reference TRBV5-1 and TRBJ2-1): KAGVTQTPRYLIKTRGQQVTLSCSPISGHRSVSWYQQTPGQGLQFLFEYFSETQRNKGNFPGRFSGRQFSNSRSEMNVSTLELGDSALYLCASSLGRLEGNEQFFGPGTRLTVL.

The chain employs TRBV29-1 and TRBJ1-5; a possible D gene is TRBD1 (5 bases). V was trimmed by 7 bases and J by 0 bases, leaving 10 bases between them. The CDR3 is 13 residues long. Per germline, CDR1 SQVTM and CDR2 ANQGSEA. This CDR3 is CSGQNNSNQPQHF. The CDR3, as DNA: TGCAGCGGACAGAACAATAGCAATCAGCCCCAGCATTTT.

The chain joins TRBV29-1 to TRBJ2-1; unclear D gene. Germline assignment: CDR1 SQVTM and CDR2 ANQGSEA. V was cut by 5 bases and J by 5 bases, with 22 bases left in between. The CDR3 is 16 amino acids. CDR3 sequence reads: CSVHLGPRLWDNEQFF. In DNA, the CDR3 is TGCAGCGTTCACCTAGGTCCTAGGCTCTGGGACAATGAGCAGTTCTTC.

This clonotype appeared a few times. A junction boundary mismatches the germline segment, possibly from a read error. This sequence joins TRBV20-1 and TRBJ2-1; a weak D match, TRBD2 (6 bases). The germline gives CDR1 DFQATT, CDR2 SNEGSKA (reference sequence). The CDR3 totals 16 residues. The CDR3 DNA reads TGCAGTACTAGCCTCGCCGGGCGGGTTCAATGGAATGAGCAGTTCTTC. Protein product: CSTSLAGRVQWNEQFF.

The chain employs TRBV6-6 and TRBJ1-1; possible D gene TRBD1, 5 bases. V gave up 7 bases and J gave up 7 bases, with 10 bases separating them. Germline assignment: CDR1 MNHNY and CDR2 SVGAGI (reference sequence). CDR3 size: 11 residues. The CDR3 here is CASKQDSEAFF. CDR3 sequence (DNA): TGTGCCAGCAAACAAGACAGTGAAGCTTTCTTT.

This clonotype was found a few times. The rearrangement uses TRBV7-2 and TRBJ1-2; no clear D. The CDR3 is 13 residues long. V shed 2 bases and J shed 6 bases, with 10 bases lying between them. Per germline, CDR1 SGHTA and CDR2 FQGNSA. The CDR3 DNA is TGTGCCAGCAGCTTAAAAGGGATCCATGGCTACACCTTC. This encodes CASSLKGIHGYTF.

V is TRBV4-3 and J is TRBJ2-7, with D possibly being TRBD1 (6 bases). Germline V gives CDR1 LGHNA, CDR2 YSLEER. The germline V and J ends were trimmed by 0 bases and 2 bases, with 11 bases remaining between them. This CDR3 comprises 15 residues. CDR3 residues: CASSQEQAGAYEQYF. As DNA, the CDR3 is TGCGCCAGCAGCCAAGAGCAAGCAGGGGCCTACGAGCAGTACTTC.

This clonotype has a handful of counts. The chain joins TRBV4-3 to TRBJ1-3, with D possibly being TRBD1 (5 bases). The CDR3 runs 16 residues. Trimming removed 5 bases at V and 0 bases at J, with 14 bases between. Germline V gene data show CDR1 as LGHNA and CDR2 as YSLEER. DNA for the CDR3: TGCGCCAGCAGCTCCCTGGGACCGCTCTCTGGAAACACCATATATTTT. As protein: CASSSLGPLSGNTIYF.

This clonotype occurred once. The chain has TRBV3-1 and TRBJ2-5; 14 bases match TRBD2. Germline V gives CDR1 LGHDT, CDR2 YNNKEL (reference sequence). The V gene end was trimmed by 6 bases and the J gene end by 3 bases; junction bases not matched to a gene: 6. The CDR3 extends over 16 amino acids. This CDR3 is CASRRLTSGGEETQYF. The CDR3, as DNA: TGTGCCAGCAGGCGTCTGACTAGCGGGGGGGAAGAGACCCAGTACTTC.